Described below is a single T cell receptor (beta chain) sequence and its context. Its antigen is undetermined. For each CDR3 protein, TCRdb gives one entry from its re-call of the 5' RACE reads, without DNA. The sample features around 550,000 distinct CDR3 sequences, with around 4% in its top ten. This sample was included in a study of T cells expressing NK-cell markers. The wider study: The TCR beta repertoires originated in sorted CD3+CD56+NKG2C+, CD3+CD56+NKG2C- and CD3+CD56-NKG2C+ T cells. Seven of the eight sequenced donors were HCMV-seropositive; one was seronegative. General study points: The study left the HCMV specificity of expanded NKG2C+ T cell clones unresolved.

The CDR3 sequence is 15 residues long. This TCR came from a man between 18 and 29 years old in good health. What was sequenced was blood T cells: a sorted CD56 or NKG2C T cell subset, CD4+ or CD8+ T cells, or bulk PBMC T cells (not recorded which). The chain recombines TRBV21-1 with TRBJ2-1; TCRdb gives TRBD2 as the D gene, but with no DNA this cannot be confirmed. TRBV21-1 is labeled a pseudogene. CDR3 sequence reads: CASSRLTSGGHEQFF.